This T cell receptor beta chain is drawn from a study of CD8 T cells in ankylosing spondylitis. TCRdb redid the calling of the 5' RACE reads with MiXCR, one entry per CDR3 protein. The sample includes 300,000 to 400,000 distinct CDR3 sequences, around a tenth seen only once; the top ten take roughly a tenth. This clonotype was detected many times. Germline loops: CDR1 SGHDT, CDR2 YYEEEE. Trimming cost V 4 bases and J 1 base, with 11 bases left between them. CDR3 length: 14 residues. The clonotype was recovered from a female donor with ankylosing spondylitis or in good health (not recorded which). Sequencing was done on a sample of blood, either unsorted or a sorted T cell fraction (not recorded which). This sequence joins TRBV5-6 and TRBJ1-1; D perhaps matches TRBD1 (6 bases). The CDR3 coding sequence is TGTGCCAGCAGCCCCACAGGGACGAACACTGAAGCTTTCTTT. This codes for CASSPTGTNTEAFF.